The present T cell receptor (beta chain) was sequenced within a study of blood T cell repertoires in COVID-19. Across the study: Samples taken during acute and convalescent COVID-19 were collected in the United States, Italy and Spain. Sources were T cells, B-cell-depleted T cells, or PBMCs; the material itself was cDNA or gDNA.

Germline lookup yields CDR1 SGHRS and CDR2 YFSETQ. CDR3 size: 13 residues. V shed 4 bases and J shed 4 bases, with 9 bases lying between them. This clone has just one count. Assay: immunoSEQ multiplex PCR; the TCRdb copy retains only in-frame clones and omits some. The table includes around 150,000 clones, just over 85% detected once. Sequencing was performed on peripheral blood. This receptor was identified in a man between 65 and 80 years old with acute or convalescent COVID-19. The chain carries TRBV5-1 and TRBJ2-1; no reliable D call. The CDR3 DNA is TGCGCCAGCAGCCAAACTAATTACAATGAGCAGTTCTTC. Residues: CASSQTNYNEQFF.